Listed below are T cell receptor beta chains from one sample, sequenced in a study of shared T cell receptors in the human thymus. The table came from immunoSEQ multiplex PCR; TCRdb's copy has only in-frame clones and leaves some out. This sample has under 850,000 clones; 88% occur once, and the top ten carry around 0.0099%. This sample was shared with a second study, whose subject was human thymus T cells.

The sample comprised thymocytes. Receptors were obtained from a boy less than two years old with a congenital heart defect. Each CDR3 is given with its conserved first and last residue. The order of the fields is J gene, D gene, V gene, clone size, CDR3 protein, CDR3 DNA. A D gene is named only where the DNA matches it firmly. Clone size, where shown, is once, few, many, or a class for clones that have expanded.

>TRBJ2-1|.|TRBV10-3|.
CAISESVAVEQFF
TGTGCCATCAGTGAGTCCGTCGCAGTTGAGCAGTTCTTC
>TRBJ2-1|.|TRBV9|.
CASSVELVAYNEQFF
TGTGCCAGCAGCGTAGAGCTAGTGGCCTACAATGAGCAGTTCTTC
>TRBJ2-5|TRBD1|TRBV29-1|.
CSVRLGQGMEETQYF
TGCAGCGTCAGATTGGGACAGGGGATGGAAGAGACCCAGTACTTC
>TRBJ2-6|.|TRBV9|.
CASSYTGSGANVLTF
TGTGCCAGCAGCTACACAGGGTCTGGGGCCAACGTCCTGACTTTC
>TRBJ2-7|.|TRBV10-2|.
CASSDSFGGSEQYF
TGCGCCAGCAGTGATTCGTTTGGGGGGAGCGAGCAGTACTTC
>TRBJ2-7|.|TRBV15|.
CATSRDRDKDSRYF
TGTGCCACCAGCAGAGACCGGGACAAGGATTCCAGGTACTTC
>TRBJ1-2|.|TRBV6-6|.
CAATGGLGYTF
TGTGCCGCTACCGGAGGGCTAGGCTACACCTTC
>TRBJ2-1|TRBD1|TRBV6-1|.
CASRPGTGSYNEQFF
TGTGCCAGCAGACCCGGGACAGGGTCTTACAATGAGCAGTTCTTC
>TRBJ1-2|TRBD1|TRBV6-5|.
CASSYSQGASGYTF
TGTGCCAGCAGTTACAGTCAGGGGGCGAGTGGCTACACCTTC
>TRBJ2-7|TRBD1|TRBV27|.
CASSQGVNEQYF
TGTGCCAGCAGCCAGGGGGTGAACGAGCAGTACTTC
>TRBJ2-7|TRBD1|TRBV4-3|.
CASSHGTGSYEQYF
TGCGCCAGCAGCCACGGGACAGGCTCCTACGAGCAGTACTTC
>TRBJ2-1|.|TRBV14|.
CASSPRKRARYNEQFF
TGTGCCAGCAGCCCCCGGAAGCGGGCCCGGTACAATGAGCAGTTCTTC
>TRBJ1-1|.|TRBV5-1|.
CASSKLNGGASERNAEAFF
TGCGCCAGCAGCAAGCTTAACGGTGGTGCCAGCGAGAGGAACGCTGAAGCTTTCTTT
>TRBJ2-7|.|TRBV7-2|.
CASSLEARSGEQYF
TGTGCCAGCAGCTTAGAGGCTCGGAGCGGCGAGCAGTACTTC
>TRBJ2-1|TRBD2|TRBV7-9|few
CASSQSTGGLAGVGEQFF
TGTGCCAGCAGCCAGAGCACCGGCGGACTAGCGGGAGTGGGTGAGCAGTTCTTC
>TRBJ2-2|TRBD2|TRBV7-9|.
CASSPAAGGHTGELFF
TGTGCCAGCAGCCCGGCGGCGGGAGGGCACACCGGGGAGCTGTTTTTT
>TRBJ1-5|TRBD1|TRBV7-9|.
CASSHDRAWPQHF
TGTGCCAGCAGCCATGACAGGGCCTGGCCCCAGCATTTT
>TRBJ1-5|.|TRBV19|.
CASSEGTGWNQPQHF
TGTGCCAGTAGCGAAGGCACAGGATGGAATCAGCCCCAGCATTTT
>TRBJ1-2|TRBD1|TRBV27|.
CASSIQGRYGYTF
TGTGCCAGCAGCATACAGGGGCGCTATGGCTACACCTTC
>TRBJ2-7|TRBD1|TRBV6-5|.
CASSYRSDRGREQYF
TGTGCCAGCAGTTACCGCTCGGACAGGGGGCGCGAGCAGTACTTC
>TRBJ2-5|.|TRBV30|.
CAWAGTQNQETQYF
TGTGCCTGGGCCGGGACACAAAACCAAGAGACCCAGTACTTC
>TRBJ2-2|TRBD2|TRBV5-4|.
CASSLSSGRMGCTGELFF
TGTGCCAGCAGCTTGTCCAGCGGGAGAATGGGTTGCACCGGGGAGCTGTTTTTT
>TRBJ2-1|.|TRBV6-5|.
CASSLSGYNEQFF
TGTGCCAGCAGTCTTAGCGGCTACAATGAGCAGTTCTTC
>TRBJ1-1|.|TRBV27|.
CASSQNTEAFF
TGTGCCAGCAGCCAGAACACTGAAGCTTTCTTT
>TRBJ2-5|TRBD1|TRBV29-1|.
CSVGGTGGQETQYF
TGCAGCGTTGGAGGGACAGGGGGCCAAGAGACCCAGTACTTC
>TRBJ1-1|.|TRBV25-1|.
CASSGGVPLMNTEAFF
TGTGCCAGCAGTGGGGGGGTGCCCCTCATGAACACTGAAGCTTTCTTT
>TRBJ2-7|TRBD2|TRBV2|.
CASSGSRLAGAYEQYF
TGTGCCAGCAGTGGCTCTAGGCTAGCGGGGGCCTACGAGCAGTACTTC
>TRBJ1-1|TRBD1|TRBV4-3|.
CASSQDVQGVRVGMNTEAFF
TGCGCCAGCAGCCAAGATGTGCAGGGGGTGAGGGTAGGGATGAACACTGAAGCTTTCTTT
>TRBJ1-1|TRBD1|TRBV4-1|.
CASSRLTGGNTEAFF
TGCGCCAGCAGCAGACTTACAGGGGGTAACACTGAAGCTTTCTTT
>TRBJ1-3|.|TRBV6-6|.
CASSHSYFSGNTIYF
TGTGCCAGCAGCCACTCTTACTTCTCTGGAAACACCATATATTTT
>TRBJ1-5|.|TRBV4-1|.
CASSQDHRRAGAYSNQPQHF
TGCGCCAGCAGCCAAGATCACAGGCGGGCAGGGGCCTATAGCAATCAGCCCCAGCATTTT
>TRBJ2-6|TRBD2|TRBV30|.
CAWSRLTPWTSGRSGANVLTF
TGTGCCTGGAGTCGACTGACCCCTTGGACTAGCGGGAGATCAGGGGCCAACGTCCTGACTTTC
>TRBJ1-2|.|TRBV9|few
CASSVGDSLGYGYTF
TGTGCCAGCAGCGTAGGGGACTCCCTTGGATATGGCTACACCTTC
>TRBJ2-1|TRBD2|TRBV4-3|.
CASSHGLAWNEQFF
TGCGCCAGCAGCCACGGACTAGCGTGGAATGAGCAGTTCTTC
>TRBJ2-2|TRBD2|TRBV5-4|.
CASSLFPSGHTGELFF
TGTGCCAGCAGCTTGTTTCCTAGCGGGCACACCGGGGAGCTGTTTTTT
>TRBJ2-7|.|TRBV6-6|.
CASSYQDSFYEQYF
TGTGCCAGCAGTTACCAGGACAGCTTCTACGAGCAGTACTTC
>TRBJ2-7|TRBD2|TRBV14|.
CASSQGQRGCEQYF
TGTGCCAGCAGCCAAGGTCAGCGGGGCTGCGAGCAGTACTTC
>TRBJ2-5|.|TRBV15|.
CATSIILGDAKTQYF
TGTGCCACCAGCATAATCTTAGGGGATGCCAAGACCCAGTACTTC
>TRBJ2-3|.|TRBV4-2|.
CASSRGDTQYF
TGTGCCAGCAGCCGCGGGGATACGCAGTATTTT
>TRBJ2-1|TRBD2|TRBV7-2|.
CASSRPTSGDYNEQFF
TGTGCCAGCAGCCGCCCAACTAGCGGGGACTACAATGAGCAGTTCTTC
>TRBJ2-3|TRBD1|TRBV19|.
CASSTDRGQTDTQYF
TGTGCCAGTAGTACCGACAGGGGGCAAACAGATACGCAGTATTTT
>TRBJ2-7|TRBD2|TRBV15|.
CATSRESGTSGPGRNSYEQYF
TGTGCCACCAGCAGAGAGTCCGGGACTAGCGGACCCGGTAGGAACTCCTACGAGCAGTACTTC
>TRBJ2-7|.|TRBV6-6|.
CASSYSTASTYEQYF
TGTGCCAGCAGTTACTCGACAGCCTCTACATACGAGCAGTACTTC
>TRBJ2-1|.|TRBV5-5|.
CASSLTGWDNEQFF
TGTGCCAGCAGCTTGACAGGCTGGGACAATGAGCAGTTCTTC
>TRBJ2-1|TRBD2|TRBV5-6|.
CASSLDGTSGVSYNEQFF
TGTGCCAGCAGCTTGGACGGGACTAGCGGGGTCTCCTACAATGAGCAGTTCTTC
>TRBJ2-7|.|TRBV27|once
CASSYGRGYEQYF
TGTGCCAGCAGTTATGGCAGAGGATACGAGCAGTACTTC
>TRBJ2-5|TRBD2|TRBV5-6|.
CASSSGLAPQETQYF
TGTGCCAGCAGCAGTGGACTAGCTCCCCAAGAGACCCAGTACTTC
>TRBJ1-2|.|TRBV7-9|.
CASSSPHRQIPYGYTF
TGTGCCAGCAGCTCGCCCCATCGACAGATTCCCTATGGCTACACCTTC
>TRBJ2-2|.|TRBV4-3|.
CASSQDNPRPPNTGELFF
TGCGCCAGCAGCCAAGATAACCCCAGGCCTCCGAACACCGGGGAGCTGTTTTTT
>TRBJ2-7|.|TRBV7-9|.
CASSLTTGRKEQYF
TGTGCCAGCAGCTTAACAACAGGGCGGAAAGAGCAGTACTTC
>TRBJ2-7|.|TRBV18|.
CASSPGTGGSGRDYEQYF
TGTGCCAGCTCACCGGGGACAGGGGGTAGCGGGAGGGACTACGAGCAGTACTTC
>TRBJ2-7|TRBD2|TRBV7-2|.
CASSQGLAVYEQYF
TGTGCCAGCAGCCAGGGACTAGCGGTATACGAGCAGTACTTC
>TRBJ1-3|.|TRBV6-5|few
CASSPVAGIGNTIYF
TGTGCCAGCAGCCCAGTGGCAGGGATCGGAAACACCATATATTTT
>TRBJ2-1|TRBD2|TRBV30|few
CAGGAGGPNEQFF
TGTGCCGGAGGGGCGGGAGGGCCCAATGAGCAGTTCTTC
>TRBJ2-2|TRBD1|TRBV2|.
CASSLRTGANTGELFF
TGTGCCAGCAGTCTCCGGACAGGGGCGAACACCGGGGAGCTGTTTTTT